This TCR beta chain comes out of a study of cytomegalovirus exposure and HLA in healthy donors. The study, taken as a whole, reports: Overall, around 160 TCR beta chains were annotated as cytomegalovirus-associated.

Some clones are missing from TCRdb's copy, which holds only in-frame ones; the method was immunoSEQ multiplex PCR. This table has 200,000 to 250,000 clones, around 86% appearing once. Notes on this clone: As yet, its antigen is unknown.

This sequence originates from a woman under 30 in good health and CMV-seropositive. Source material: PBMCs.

CDR3 coding DNA: TGTGCCAGCAGCTCGACAGGTGCCTCCTACGAGCAGTACTTC. Residues: CASSSTGASYEQYF. The gene calls are TRBV9 and TRBJ2-7, with D maybe TRBD1 (6 bases). The CDR3 runs to 14 residues. V shed 4 bases and J shed 0 bases, with 11 bases lying between them. The germline gives CDR1 SGDLS, CDR2 YYNGEE.